The 32 T cell receptor beta chains below were found in one sample sequenced in a study of T cells after yellow fever vaccination. TCRdb analysed the 5' RACE reads with MiXCR anew, one entry per CDR3 protein. The sample lists some 350,000 distinct CDR3 sequences, 4% occurring once. This material consisted of PBMCs, taken 5 days after the yellow fever booster vaccination. All receptors come from a man aged 18 to 29 who received the YFV17D yellow fever vaccine.

This clonotype was recorded a few times. The V call is TRBV4-2, the J call TRBJ2-1, with a weak D call TRBD2 (7 bases). Trimming cost V 3 bases and J 0 bases, with 18 bases left between them. CDR1 and CDR2 (germline): LGHNA, YNFKEQ. This CDR3 contains 18 residues. The CDR3 region has the DNA TGTGCCAGCAGCCATCCCCTAGGGGGGGTGAGCTCCTACAATGAGCAGTTCTTC. Translated, it gives CASSHPLGGVSSYNEQFF.

This clonotype was counted between two and nine times. This chain joins TRBV6-5 and TRBJ2-7; no definite D call. Per germline, CDR1 MNHEY and CDR2 SVGAGI. The CDR3 contains 11 residues. With 4 bases removed from V and 7 bases from J, the gap between germline ends came to 8 bases. CDR3 protein: CASSSPTEQYF. DNA of the CDR3: TGTGCCAGCAGTTCCCCGACAGAGCAGTACTTC.

This clonotype was counted many times. The rearrangement links TRBV4-3 to TRBJ1-1; TRBD1 aligns across 9 bases. Trimming at V came to 3 bases and at J to 6 bases, leaving 8 bases not matched to a gene. The length of the CDR3 is 15 residues. Germline values: CDR1 LGHNA, CDR2 YSLEER. CDR3 amino acids: CASSQESGTGPEAFF. DNA of the CDR3: TGCGCCAGCAGCCAGGAATCCGGGACAGGGCCTGAAGCTTTCTTT.

This clonotype was seen more than once but under ten times. The V gene is TRBV12-3 or TRBV12-4, the J gene TRBJ2-5, with D possibly matching TRBD2 (5 bases). This CDR3 spans 14 amino acids. The ends were cut back, 6 bases at V and 5 bases at J, with 16 bases in the middle. CDR3 in DNA: TGTGCCAGCAGCCCCTTCCGGCGAGGGGAGACCCAGTACTTC. It specifies CASSPFRRGETQYF.

The chain links TRBV4-2 to TRBJ2-1, with D possibly being TRBD1 or TRBD2 (7 bases each). CDR1 and CDR2 (germline): LGHNA, YNFKEQ. The CDR3 consists of 16 residues. V gave up 7 bases and J gave up 2 bases, with 18 bases separating them. For the CDR3, the DNA is TGTGCCAGCAAAACAACCCAGGGGGGGGCCTACAATGAGCAGTTCTTC. It translates to CASKTTQGGAYNEQFF.

This clonotype showed up just a few times. The chain recombines TRBV9 with TRBJ1-1, with a weak D call TRBD1 (6 bases). The CDR3 consists of 17 residues. Trimming took 0 bases from V and 0 from J, leaving 15 bases between them. Germline loops: CDR1 SGDLS, CDR2 YYNGEE. The CDR3 nucleotides are TGTGCCAGCAGCGTAGAACCGCTCGGACAGTTGAACACTGAAGCTTTCTTT. The encoded protein is CASSVEPLGQLNTEAFF.

This clonotype was counted a few times. The gene calls are TRBV3-1 and TRBJ2-3, with TRBD1 matching over 7 bases. There are 15 residues in the CDR3. V was clipped by 6 bases and J by 1 base; unmatched bases: 7. Germline CDR1 is LGHDT and CDR2 is YNNKEL (reference sequence). CDR3 in DNA: TGTGCCAGCAGTTCTTGGACAGGTGGCACAGATACGCAGTATTTT. Its translation is CASSSWTGGTDTQYF.

The rearrangement uses TRBV6-5 and TRBJ2-2, with TRBD2 matching over 8 bases. With 6 bases clipped from V and 5 bases from J, the junction kept 14 bases outside the gene matches. This CDR3 is 17 amino acids long. Germline V gene data show CDR1 as MNHEY and CDR2 as SVGAGI. CDR3 amino acids: CASSRDVGAGATGELFF. The CDR3 bases are TGTGCCAGCAGCCGAGACGTCGGAGCGGGGGCGACCGGGGAGCTGTTTTTT.

The chain is built from TRBV5-1 and TRBJ2-7; D is possibly TRBD1 or TRBD2 (5 bases each). V lost 2 bases to trimming and J lost 4 bases, with 16 bases between them. Germline loops: CDR1 SGHRS, CDR2 YFSETQ. The CDR3 is 15 amino acids. This CDR3 is CASSFFYGTAYEQYF. CDR3 nucleotide sequence: TGCGCCAGCAGCTTCTTTTATGGGACGGCTTACGAGCAGTACTTC.

This clonotype was seen more than once but under ten times. The chain has TRBV5-1 and TRBJ2-5; possibly TRBD1 for D (6 bases). The germline V gene encodes CDR1 SGHRS and CDR2 YFSETQ. The CDR3 is made up of 16 amino acids. Trimming removed 1 base at V and 4 bases at J, with 17 bases between. The CDR3 is CASSLSVGGIGETQYF. The CDR3, as DNA: TGCGCCAGCAGCTTGTCGGTAGGGGGAATCGGAGAGACCCAGTACTTC.

The chain uses TRBV6-5 and TRBJ2-7; D is undetermined. The CDR3 consists of 11 residues. Germline V CDR1 and CDR2: MNHEY, SVGAGI. V was clipped by 6 bases and J by 6 bases, with 9 bases between them. CDR3 nucleotide sequence: TGTGCCAGCAGGCAAAACGTCGAGCAGTACTTC. This translates into CASRQNVEQYF.

This clonotype showed up many times. The chain uses TRBV12-3 or TRBV12-4 and TRBJ2-2; 7 nucleotides line up with TRBD1. Trimming at V came to 3 bases and at J to 9 bases, leaving 7 bases not matched to a gene. The CDR3 runs to 14 residues. DNA for the CDR3: TGTGCCAGCAGTTTTGGGACAGCACACCGGGAGCTGTTTTTT. It codes for CASSFGTAHRELFF.

The chain's CDR3 is CASSQDREDGYTF. The CDR3 nucleotides are TGTGCCAGCAGCCAGGACAGGGAGGATGGCTACACCTTC. V is TRBV5-4 and J is TRBJ1-2, with 8 bases fitting TRBD1. The CDR3 runs 13 residues. Germline loops: CDR1 SGHNT, CDR2 YYREEE (reference sequence). With 4 bases clipped from V and 6 bases from J, the junction kept 5 bases outside the gene matches.

The V call is TRBV7-2, the J call TRBJ2-5; D is uncertain. Deletions cut 1 base from V and 6 bases from J, with 9 bases between. The CDR3 covers 13 residues. The germline V gene has CDR1 SGHTA and CDR2 FQGNSA. The CDR3 DNA reads TGTGCCAGCAGCTTAGTACCGCGGCAGACCCAGTACTTC. Translating it yields CASSLVPRQTQYF.

This clonotype was found a few times. The V call is TRBV12-3 or TRBV12-4, the J call TRBJ1-5; D might be TRBD1 (5 bases). The V end lost 5 bases, the J end lost 1 base, and 12 bases lay between the germline ends. There are 15 residues in the CDR3. CDR3 sequence: CASSGGDESNQPQHF. CDR3 DNA sequence: TGTGCCAGCAGTGGGGGGGATGAGAGCAATCAGCCCCAGCATTTT.

This clonotype was counted at least ten times. The chain combines TRBV11-2 with TRBJ1-6; D is uncertain. Trimming removed 4 bases from V and 6 bases from J, with 7 bases in between. Germline V CDR1 and CDR2: SGHAT, FQNNGV. CDR3 size: 13 residues. For the CDR3, the DNA is TGTGCCAGCAGCTCGAATCTTAATTCACCCCTCCACTTT. Its protein is CASSSNLNSPLHF.

The V call is TRBV20-1, the J call TRBJ2-7; D possibly matches TRBD1 or TRBD2 (5 bases each). The CDR3 loop spans 13 amino acids. In germline, CDR1 is DFQATT, CDR2 SNEGSKA (reference sequence). Trimming cost V 6 bases and J 6 bases, with 18 bases left between them. CDR3 coding DNA: TGCAGTGCCTCCCGGGGCAGGGATGGCGAGCAGTACTTC. As protein: CSASRGRDGEQYF.

This chain connects TRBV12-3 or TRBV12-4 to TRBJ1-2; no reliable D call. The CDR3 loop spans 13 amino acids. Deletions cut 6 bases from V and 8 bases from J, with 16 bases between. CDR3 sequence (DNA): TGTGCCAGCAGCCCGGAGGGCGGGTGGGGCTACACCTTC. Translating it yields CASSPEGGWGYTF.

The sample holds many counts of this clonotype. This rearrangement joins TRBV7-8 to TRBJ2-7, with D maybe TRBD1 (5 bases). V lost 6 bases to trimming and J lost 3 bases, with 21 bases between them. This CDR3 has 16 amino acids. Looked up from germline, CDR1 is SGHVS and CDR2 is FQNEAQ. In nucleotides, the CDR3 is TGTGCCAGCAGTGTGGGTTCCGGTCAGGGAAGCTACGAGCAGTACTTC. It codes for CASSVGSGQGSYEQYF.

The V gene is TRBV10-3, the J gene TRBJ1-3; no definite D call. With 4 bases removed from V and 0 bases from J, the gap between germline ends came to 7 bases. Germline V CDR1 and CDR2: ENHRY, SYGVKD. The CDR3 loop spans 14 amino acids. As DNA, the CDR3 is TGTGCCATCAGTGGACAAACCTCTGGAAACACCATATATTTT. Its translation: CAISGQTSGNTIYF.

In this sample, this clonotype turned up many times. The rearrangement links TRBV5-1 to TRBJ1-4; possible D gene TRBD1, 6 bases. The V and J ends lost 4 bases and 1 base respectively, with 14 bases between them. CDR3 length: 16 amino acids. Germline lookup yields CDR1 SGHRS and CDR2 YFSETQ. The CDR3 nucleotides are TGCGCCAGCAGCCGTGAGGGGGGAAGAACTAATGAAAAACTGTTTTTT. It is translated as CASSREGGRTNEKLFF.

This clonotype was counted at least ten times. This rearrangement joins TRBV6-5 to TRBJ1-1, with TRBD1 matching 12 bases. CDR1 is MNHEY, CDR2 SVGAGI, per germline. The CDR3 runs 17 residues. V was pared by 7 bases and J by 5 bases, with 14 bases of the junction left unmatched. CDR3 coding DNA: TGTGCCAGCACCCCATGGGGGGACAGGGGGCTTGGGACTGAAGCTTTCTTT. It translates to CASTPWGDRGLGTEAFF.

V is TRBV18 and J is TRBJ1-2, with TRBD1 matching over 8 bases. CDR3 length: 14 residues. V lost 2 bases, J lost 7 bases, and 6 bases stayed unmatched. Germline assignment: CDR1 KGHSH and CDR2 LQKENI. The CDR3 loop reads CASSPFDRGAGYTF. CDR3 DNA sequence: TGTGCCAGCTCACCATTTGACAGGGGTGCTGGCTACACCTTC.

This clonotype was detected only a few times. The CDR3 sequence is CSARGGGEATDTQYF. The CDR3 DNA is TGCAGTGCTAGGGGAGGGGGGGAAGCCACAGATACGCAGTATTTT. J is TRBJ2-3 and V is TRBV20-1; D is possibly TRBD2 (7 bases). The CDR3 is 15 amino acids. The germline V gene encodes CDR1 DFQATT and CDR2 SNEGSKA (reference sequence). V shed 3 bases and J shed 2 bases, with 15 bases lying between them.

The chain uses TRBV9 and TRBJ2-3; 10 positions match TRBD2. This CDR3 is 14 amino acids long. V lost 3 bases and J lost 7; bases outside the gene matches: 5. In germline, CDR1 is SGDLS, CDR2 YYNGEE. The CDR3 reads CASSGSGGAHTQYF. The CDR3 coding sequence is TGTGCCAGCAGCGGAAGCGGGGGGGCACATACGCAGTATTTT.

This clonotype has at least ten counts. The chain joins TRBV3-1 to TRBJ1-1, with no clear D. The CDR3 extends over 14 amino acids. Trimming took 3 bases from V and 1 from J, leaving 9 bases between them. Germline lookup yields CDR1 LGHDT and CDR2 YNNKEL (reference sequence). CDR3 nucleotide sequence: TGTGCCAGCAGCCACCCCGCATGGAACACTGAAGCTTTCTTT. This codes for CASSHPAWNTEAFF.

This clonotype was picked up many times. The chain is built from TRBV3-1 and TRBJ2-5, with 13 bases fitting TRBD2. This CDR3 comprises 15 residues. Germline-derived CDR1 and CDR2 are LGHDT and YNNKEL (reference sequence). After removal of 4 bases from V and 7 bases from J, the junction contained 6 bases not matched to a gene. The chain's CDR3 is CASSPGLAGEGTQYF. CDR3 in DNA: TGTGCCAGCAGCCCCGGACTAGCGGGAGAAGGGACCCAGTACTTC.

This clonotype was detected a few times. The chain joins TRBV19 to TRBJ2-7, with D tentatively TRBD1 (5 bases). Trimming removed 9 bases from V and 2 bases from J, with 11 bases in between. The CDR3 extends over 12 amino acids. CDR1 is LNHDA, CDR2 SQIVND, per germline (reference sequence). The CDR3 DNA follows: TGTGCCAGAGAAGACAGAGCCTACGAGCAGTACGTC. It translates to CAREDRAYEQYV.

This chain joins TRBV18 and TRBJ2-5; 11 nucleotides match TRBD1. Germline lookup yields CDR1 KGHSH and CDR2 LQKENI. V lost 3 bases and J lost 5; bases outside the gene matches: 8. CDR3 length equals 16 residues. The CDR3 loop is CASSPRGTGGSETQYF. The CDR3 region has the DNA TGTGCCAGCTCACCCCGGGGGACAGGGGGAAGCGAGACCCAGTACTTC.

The chain carries TRBV14 and TRBJ1-6, with D uncertain. The CDR3 is 15 residues long. Trimming cost V 0 bases and J 7 bases, with 10 bases left between them. Germline CDR1 and CDR2: SGHDN and FVKESK. As DNA, the CDR3 is TGTGCCAGCAGCCAAGAGTCTCCGGGGAATTCACCCCTCCACTTT. Translation gives CASSQESPGNSPLHF.

The chain uses TRBV5-4 and TRBJ2-7, with 7 nucleotides matching TRBD2. This CDR3 contains 15 residues. From germline, CDR1 is SGHNT and CDR2 YYREEE (reference sequence). Trimming removed 3 bases from V and 0 bases from J; junction bases left unmatched: 6. Here the CDR3 DNA reads TGTGCCAGCAGCTCTCCTCAGCGGGGCTCCTACGAGCAGTACTTC. Protein product: CASSSPQRGSYEQYF.

This clonotype has a count of ten or more. The gene calls are TRBV10-3 and TRBJ1-4; D unresolved. Between the trimmed V and J ends, which lost 7 bases and 3 bases, there was a span of 21 bases. Germline-derived CDR1 and CDR2 are ENHRY and SYGVKD. This CDR3 spans 17 amino acids. CDR3 sequence reads: CAITMKPPLAANEKLFF. CDR3 in DNA: TGTGCCATCACAATGAAGCCTCCGCTAGCGGCTAATGAAAAACTGTTTTTT.